These T cell receptor beta chains were read from a single sample in a study of beta chain features in type 1 diabetes. Profiling relied on immunoSEQ multiplex PCR, and the TCRdb table lists in-frame clones only, not all of them. Found here are a few hundred thousand clones, roughly 30% of them singletons; the top ten hold 3% to 4%. Sequenced: central memory CD4+ T cells from blood. These receptors originate from a man aged 30 to 39 in good health. The CDR3 runs from the conserved cysteine through the conserved F or W. The D gene is left open where the match is weak. Some rows mark clone size as missing; the rest say once, few, many or name a class of expanded clone.

>few|.|TRBJ1-1|TRBV4-3
CASSQEVGPLGAFF
TGCGCCAGCAGCCAAGAAGTCGGTCCCCTGGGAGCTTTCTTT
>many|TRBD2|TRBJ2-1|TRBV9
CASSPASGAYSYNEQFF
TGTGCCAGCAGCCCGGCTAGCGGGGCCTACTCCTACAATGAGCAGTTCTTC
>once|TRBD1|TRBJ1-1|TRBV30
CASREQGYTEAFF
TGTGCCTCGAGGGAACAGGGGTACACTGAAGCTTTCTTT
>.|.|TRBJ1-5|TRBV7-2
CASSSGRGQPQHF
TGTGCCAGCAGTTCAGGGAGGGGACAGCCCCAGCATTTT
>.|.|TRBJ1-6|TRBV30
CAWSVGQGNSPLHF
TGTGCCTGGAGTGTCGGTCAGGGTAATTCACCCCTCCACTTT
>few|TRBD2|TRBJ2-7|TRBV30
CAWSAQSGGNYEQYF
TGTGCCTGGAGTGCCCAGAGCGGGGGTAACTACGAGCAGTACTTC
>few|TRBD2|TRBJ2-7|TRBV30
CALSGSYEQYF
TGTGCCCTTAGCGGGAGCTACGAGCAGTACTTC
>few|.|TRBJ1-1|TRBV14
CASTRDTNTEAFF
TGTGCCAGCACCCGGGACACGAACACTGAAGCTTTCTTT
>.|.|TRBJ2-3|TRBV5-6
CASSLVRVADTQYF
TGTGCCAGCAGCTTAGTCAGAGTCGCAGATACGCAGTATTTT
>many|TRBD2|TRBJ2-7|TRBV14
CASSARDYSYEQYF
TGTGCCAGCAGCGCCCGGGACTACTCCTACGAGCAGTACTTC
>few|.|TRBJ1-1|TRBV13
CASSLGPEAFF
TGTGCCAGCAGCTTAGGCCCTGAAGCTTTCTTT
>few|.|TRBJ2-1|TRBV2
CASRETVSSYNEQFF
TGTGCCAGCAGGGAGACCGTGAGCTCCTACAATGAGCAGTTCTTC
>few|.|TRBJ2-5|TRBV5-4
CASSLASGRGQETQYF
TGTGCCAGCAGCTTGGCCTCGGGGAGAGGGCAAGAGACCCAGTACTTC
>few|.|TRBJ2-3|TRBV15
CATSRDRGAQDTQYF
TGTGCCACCAGCAGAGATCGTGGGGCCCAAGATACGCAGTATTTT
>.|TRBD1|TRBJ2-7|TRBV7-6
CASSPGQGLPYEQYF
TGTGCCAGCAGCCCAGGACAGGGCCTCCCCTACGAGCAGTACTTC
>few|TRBD2|TRBJ2-3|TRBV28
CASCRTSGSTDTQYF
TGTGCCAGCTGTCGGACTAGCGGGAGCACAGATACGCAGTATTTT
>.|.|TRBJ1-2|TRBV2
CASSVEANYGYTF
TGTGCCAGCAGTGTGGAGGCTAACTATGGCTACACCTTC
>few|TRBD2|TRBJ2-5|TRBV5-4
CASSLAGGLPDVSHF
TGTGCCAGCAGCTTAGCGGGAGGGCTCCCGGACGTGTCGCACTTC
>few|.|TRBJ2-6|TRBV5-6
CASSRTAISVLTF
TGTGCCAGCAGTCGGACAGCCATCAGCGTCCTGACTTTC
>.|TRBD2|TRBJ2-7|TRBV27
CASSVAGSDEQYF
TGTGCCAGCAGTGTAGCGGGAAGCGACGAGCAGTACTTC
>.|TRBD1|TRBJ2-5|TRBV19
CASSPRTGGSETQYF
TGTGCCAGTAGTCCCCGGACAGGGGGCTCGGAGACCCAGTACTTC
>.|.|TRBJ2-3|TRBV30
CAWGVTDTQYF
TGTGCCTGGGGGGTCACAGATACGCAGTATTTT
>few|.|TRBJ2-7|TRBV11-2
CASSPGLEQYF
TGTGCCAGCAGCCCGGGGCTCGAGCAGTACTTC
>few|.|TRBJ2-3|TRBV4-2
CASSQASTGQVGEDTQYF
TGTGCCAGCAGCCAAGCCAGCACGGGGCAAGTAGGAGAGGATACGCAGTATTTT
>few|.|TRBJ2-3|TRBV5-1
CATRSVDGNTDTQYF
TGCGCCACCAGGTCCGTCGACGGGAACACAGATACGCAGTATTTT
>.|.|TRBJ2-3|TRBV4-2
CASSQESGSDTQYF
TGTGCCAGCAGCCAAGAAAGTGGCTCAGATACGCAGTATTTT
>few|.|TRBJ2-1|TRBV29-1
CSVGPSTYNEQFF
TGCAGCGTGGGCCCTAGTACCTACAATGAGCAGTTCTTC
>.|.|TRBJ2-1|TRBV7-2
CASSLMIQAFISYNEQFF
TGTGCCAGCAGCTTAATGATACAGGCGTTTATCTCCTACAATGAGCAGTTCTTC
>.|.|TRBJ2-7|TRBV21-1
CASSKAGSSNNTNYYEQYF
TGTGCCAGCAGCAAAGCGGGCAGTTCAAACAACACAAATTACTACGAGCAGTACTTC
>.|.|TRBJ2-5|TRBV2
CASSGGLQTSPQETQYF
TGTGCCAGCAGCGGGGGCCTTCAGACTAGCCCGCAAGAGACCCAGTACTTC
>.|.|TRBJ2-2|TRBV7-2
CASSLSQLNTGELFF
TGTGCCAGCAGCTTGTCTCAGTTGAACACCGGGGAGCTGTTTTTT
>few|TRBD1|TRBJ2-5|TRBV18
CASSPRQGGQETQYF
TGTGCCAGCTCACCTCGACAGGGGGGACAAGAGACCCAGTACTTC
>.|.|TRBJ2-5|TRBV7-2
CASSLVFTRGEETQYF
TGTGCCAGCAGCTTAGTCTTTACTAGGGGAGAAGAGACCCAGTACTTC
>few|.|TRBJ2-3|TRBV19
CASRVGGPIDTQYF
TGTGCCAGTAGAGTTGGAGGGCCGATAGATACGCAGTATTTT
>few|TRBD1|TRBJ1-1|TRBV5-1
CASSGQGASKTEAFF
TGCGCCAGCAGCGGACAGGGGGCGAGTAAAACTGAAGCTTTCTTT
>.|.|TRBJ2-2|TRBV28
CASSWAGLTGELFF
TGTGCCAGCAGTTGGGCAGGGCTCACCGGGGAGCTGTTTTTT
>.|.|TRBJ2-7|TRBV30
CAWSAGQSYEQYF
TGTGCCTGGAGCGCGGGACAGTCCTACGAGCAGTACTTC
>.|.|TRBJ1-5|TRBV6-5
CASSRRSDQPQHF
TGTGCCAGCAGTAGGCGAAGCGATCAGCCCCAGCATTTT
>few|TRBD2|TRBJ2-1|TRBV2
CASSKTGTRGDNEQFF
TGTGCCAGCAGCAAAACCGGGACTAGAGGCGACAATGAGCAGTTCTTC
>.|.|TRBJ2-1|TRBV7-2
CASSRLVGRGQDEQFF
TGTGCCAGCAGCCGACTCGTGGGCAGGGGCCAGGATGAGCAGTTCTTC
>few|.|TRBJ1-1|TRBV29-1
CSVASPEIGEAFF
TGCAGCGTGGCCTCTCCGGAAATTGGTGAAGCTTTCTTT
>few|TRBD1|TRBJ2-2|TRBV11-1
CASTPLSTGRNTGELFF
TGTGCCAGCACCCCGTTATCGACAGGGCGAAACACCGGGGAGCTGTTTTTT
>few|TRBD2|TRBJ2-1|TRBV5-1
CASSPGLAETEQFF
TGCGCCAGCAGCCCGGGACTAGCGGAAACTGAGCAGTTCTTC
>.|.|TRBJ2-5|TRBV18
CASSPPVVETQYF
TGTGCCAGCTCACCACCCGTCGTAGAGACCCAGTACTTC
>.|.|TRBJ1-2|TRBV29-1
CSVTIPGGYTF
TGCAGCGTTACGATCCCTGGGGGCTACACCTTC
>.|.|TRBJ2-7|TRBV6-6
CASSPKDEQYF
TGTGCCAGCAGCCCAAAGGACGAGCAGTACTTC
>few|.|TRBJ2-7|TRBV12-5
CASGLGQAYEQYF
TGTGCTAGTGGTTTGGGGCAGGCCTACGAGCAGTACTTC
>.|.|TRBJ1-5|TRBV9
CASSVGQGNNQPQHF
TGTGCCAGCAGCGTAGGGCAGGGAAACAATCAGCCCCAGCATTTT
>.|.|TRBJ2-1|TRBV5-6
CASRVGREQFF
TGTGCCAGCAGAGTAGGGAGGGAGCAGTTCTTC
>.|.|TRBJ2-1|TRBV15
CATSRHNGEQFF
TGTGCCACCAGCAGACACAACGGTGAGCAGTTCTTC
>once|TRBD2|TRBJ2-1|TRBV11-3
CASSLVTGLASNEQFF
TGTGCCAGCAGCTTAGTAACGGGACTAGCGAGTAATGAGCAGTTCTTC
>many|.|TRBJ2-3|TRBV6-1
CASTLSHSTDTQYF
TGTGCCAGCACTTTATCACATAGCACAGATACGCAGTATTTT
>.|.|TRBJ1-5|TRBV6-6
CASSSLGVGANQPQHF
TGTGCCAGCAGTTCCCTCGGGGTGGGGGCCAATCAGCCCCAGCATTTT
>few|.|TRBJ2-5|TRBV7-9
CASSAGQRQETQYF
TGTGCCAGCAGCGCGGGACAGAGACAAGAGACCCAGTACTTC
>.|TRBD1|TRBJ2-5|TRBV7-2
CASSSGTGGPQYF
TGTGCCAGCAGCTCCGGGACAGGGGGCCCCCAGTACTTC
>.|TRBD1|TRBJ1-1|TRBV7-2
CASNQNRGEAFF
TGTGCCAGCAACCAAAACAGGGGTGAAGCTTTCTTT
>few|.|TRBJ2-7|TRBV7-8
CASSPEARGEQYF
TGTGCCAGCAGCCCAGAAGCCCGGGGCGAGCAGTACTTC
>.|.|TRBJ2-1|TRBV7-2
CASSLRGEQFF
TGTGCCAGCAGCTTACGGGGTGAGCAGTTCTTC
>few|.|TRBJ1-5|TRBV28
CASSPPSGSNQPQHF
TGTGCCAGCAGTCCACCGTCTGGTAGCAATCAGCCCCAGCATTTT